This TCR beta chain comes out of a study of cytomegalovirus exposure and HLA in healthy donors. CDR3 size: 15 residues. V trimming: 0 bases; J trimming: 3 bases; junction bases outside the gene matches: 3. The germline gives CDR1 SGHRS, CDR2 YFSETQ. PCR was performed using 60 Vbeta and 13 Jbeta primers. Original processing methods: The authors later counted some 76 million unique TCR beta chains, around 9.9 million of them shared. Using immunoSEQ multiplex PCR, the repertoire was profiled, and TCRdb retains in-frame clones only, with some absent. The DNA gave D and trimming, while V, J and clone size come from that table. The sample shows 150,000 or so clones, 65% to 90% of them seen only once.

The chain is built from TRBV5-1 and TRBJ2-1, with 7 positions matching TRBD1. Sequences were obtained from PBMCs. The sequence came from a woman between 50 and 59 years old in good health and CMV-seropositive. The CDR3 is CASSLVGTDYNEQFF. The CDR3 DNA sequence: TGCGCCAGCAGCTTGGTCGGGACAGACTACAATGAGCAGTTCTTC.